A selection of T cell receptor beta chains follows, all from one sample in a study of T cells after somatic rescue of genetic block. TCRdb keeps only in-frame clones here, not all; method: immunoSEQ multiplex PCR. The table has around 100,000 clones, 75% to 95% seen once; the top ten hold roughly 1.5%. Input material: peripheral blood mononuclear cells (PBMCs). These receptors originate from a woman aged 18 to 35. Both conserved end residues are part of each CDR3. The order of the fields is CDR3 DNA, CDR3 protein, J gene, clone size, D gene, V gene. A D gene is named only where the DNA matches it firmly. Some rows mark clone size as missing; the rest say once, few, many or name a class of expanded clone.

TGTGCCAGTAGTGTGGGGGGGGCAGGCGATGACTATGGCTACACCTTC CASSVGGAGDDYGYTF TRBJ1-2 . . TRBV19
TGTGCCAGCAGTCCCCCCGGGGGCCCCTTCGAGCAGTACTTC CASSPPGGPFEQYF TRBJ2-7 . . TRBV28
TGTGCCACCAGCCGAACAGGGGGCACTGAAGCTTTCTTT CATSRTGGTEAFF TRBJ1-1 . TRBD1 TRBV15
TGTGCCAGCAGCTTAGGGGCGGGGGAGAACTATGGCTACACCTTC CASSLGAGENYGYTF TRBJ1-2 . . TRBV7-2
TGTGCCAGCAGTTCCCGGGACAGGGGGCATCAGCCCCAGCATTTT CASSSRDRGHQPQHF TRBJ1-5 . TRBD1 TRBV6-7
TGTGCCAGCTCAGACCGGCGGGGGGGATACGAGCAGTACTTC CASSDRRGGYEQYF TRBJ2-7 . TRBD2 TRBV18
TGTGCCAGCAGCCCGGGACAGGGGTACAATGAGCAGTTCTTC CASSPGQGYNEQFF TRBJ2-1 . TRBD1 TRBV7-3
TGTGCCAGCAGCCAAGCGTTCCGCGGGGACACAGATACGCAGTATTTT CASSQAFRGDTDTQYF TRBJ2-3 . . TRBV4-2
TGCGCCAGCAGCCAAGATAAAGGGTTTCATGGCTACACCTTC CASSQDKGFHGYTF TRBJ1-2 few . TRBV4-1
TGTGCCATATCTGGAAACACCATATATTTT CAISGNTIYF TRBJ1-3 few . TRBV7-9
TGTGCCAGCAGCGTAGGACTAGCGGGGGGGCGCGGCACAGATACGCAGTATTTT CASSVGLAGGRGTDTQYF TRBJ2-3 . TRBD2 TRBV9
TGTGCCAGCAGCTTGTGGGGGGGCCAAACAGATACGCAGTATTTT CASSLWGGQTDTQYF TRBJ2-3 . . TRBV11-1
TGTGCCAGCAGCCCTTCCGGGGGCTCCACAGATACGCAGTATTTT CASSPSGGSTDTQYF TRBJ2-3 . . TRBV9
TGTGCCAGCATCTTATACGACGAGCAGTACTTC CASILYDEQYF TRBJ2-7 . . TRBV6-5
TGCAGTGTCGACGTCTACGAGCAGTACTTC CSVDVYEQYF TRBJ2-7 . . TRBV20-1
TGTGCCAGCAGCCCCGGGGGGGCCGGCACAGATACGCAGTATTTT CASSPGGAGTDTQYF TRBJ2-3 once TRBD2 TRBV7-3
TGTGCCAGCAGAGGCGGGGGCCGAGGAGAGACCCAGTACTTC CASRGGGRGETQYF TRBJ2-5 . . TRBV6-6
TGTGCCAGCAGTGAGAGCGGGGGGGCCAGCGGGGAGCTGTTTTTT CASSESGGASGELFF TRBJ2-2 . TRBD2 TRBV6-4
TGTGCCAGCAGCTTAGACCTACAGGGTAAGTTGTTCGCTAACTATGGCTACACCTTC CASSLDLQGKLFANYGYTF TRBJ1-2 . . TRBV7-2
TGTGCCAGCAGCGTAAGACCCAGCAATGAAAAACTGTTTTTT CASSVRPSNEKLFF TRBJ1-4 . . TRBV9
TGTGCCAGCAGCGAGACCCCACGGTTGAACACTGAAGCTTTCTTT CASSETPRLNTEAFF TRBJ1-1 few . TRBV9
TGTGCCAGCAGCTCCGGACCCAACTATAATTCACCCCTCCACTTT CASSSGPNYNSPLHF TRBJ1-6 . . TRBV7-9
TGTGCCAGCAGTCCCAATAGCCCTGGAAACACCATATATTTT CASSPNSPGNTIYF TRBJ1-3 . . TRBV6-5
TGTGCCTGGGGGAGGTTTAAAGAGACCCAGTACTTC CAWGRFKETQYF TRBJ2-5 . . TRBV30
TGTGCCAGCAGTCCGGGACCTGGGGCCAACGTCCTGACTTTC CASSPGPGANVLTF TRBJ2-6 . . TRBV6-5
TGTGCCAGTAGTAGGAGGACTACCTCCGATACGCAGTATTTT CASSRRTTSDTQYF TRBJ2-3 . . TRBV19
TGTGCCTGGACTTTGGGACAGGGGAACACTGAAGCTTTCTTT CAWTLGQGNTEAFF TRBJ1-1 . TRBD1 TRBV30
TGTGCCACCAGCAGAGATCTTTACTACGAGCAGTACTTC CATSRDLYYEQYF TRBJ2-7 . . TRBV15
TGTGCCAGCAGCCCGCTAGGCACGACAGATACGCAGTATTTT CASSPLGTTDTQYF TRBJ2-3 once . TRBV7-9
TGCGCCAGCAGCCAAAGCGGGAGAGAGACCCAGTACTTC CASSQSGRETQYF TRBJ2-5 . TRBD2 TRBV4-3
TGTGCCAGCAGTTTATACAAGCTAGCAAGTGAGCAGTTCTTC CASSLYKLASEQFF TRBJ2-1 few . TRBV28
TGCAGCGTTGGCTCAGTTTGGCGGGCGTACAATGAGCAGTTCTTC CSVGSVWRAYNEQFF TRBJ2-1 . . TRBV29-1
TGTGCCAGCTCACGGCAGGCGGATGAGCAGTTCTTC CASSRQADEQFF TRBJ2-1 . . TRBV18
TGTGCCAGCAGTTTTAACAGGGAGGATCAGCCCCAGCATTTT CASSFNREDQPQHF TRBJ1-5 . . TRBV6-5
TGTGCCAGCTCAACCGCGGCTAACGAGCAGTACTTC CASSTAANEQYF TRBJ2-7 . . TRBV18
TGTGCCATCGGAACAGGGGGGTACAATGAGCAGTTCTTC CAIGTGGYNEQFF TRBJ2-1 . TRBD1 TRBV10-3
TGTGCCAGCAGCCCCGGCAGCTCTGGAAACACCATATATTTT CASSPGSSGNTIYF TRBJ1-3 once . TRBV7-3
TGTGCCAGCTCCTCCTCCGGGCAGATGAACACTGAAGCTTTCTTT CASSSSGQMNTEAFF TRBJ1-1 . . TRBV28
TGCGCCAGCAGCTTGACGGGACCAACCTGGGACTACACCTTC CASSLTGPTWDYTF TRBJ1-2 . . TRBV5-1
TGTGCCAGCGGCCGGACACCGAGCAATCAGCCCCAGCATTTT CASGRTPSNQPQHF TRBJ1-5 . . TRBV6-5
TGTAGCTGCACGGTGGATTTTGGAGATACGCAGTATTTT CSCTVDFGDTQYF TRBJ2-3 . . TRBV11-2
TGTGCCAGTAGTCCCGGCAGGGGCTGGGATGAAAAACTGTTTTTT CASSPGRGWDEKLFF TRBJ1-4 once . TRBV19
TGTGCCAGCAGTATTCAGGGGAAGGGGGAAAAACTGTTTTTT CASSIQGKGEKLFF TRBJ1-4 once . TRBV27
TGTGCCAGCAGTCGCACCCCAGCGGGCACTGAAGCTTTCTTT CASSRTPAGTEAFF TRBJ1-1 . . TRBV5-4
TGTGCCAGCAGCCCCTACGGGGGGGACACCGGGGAGCTGTTTTTT CASSPYGGDTGELFF TRBJ2-2 . TRBD2 TRBV7-2
TGCGCCAGCAGCAACTCGGGACAGGGGGTCGATGGCTACACCTTC CASSNSGQGVDGYTF TRBJ1-2 . TRBD1 TRBV4-1
TGTGCCAGCAGGGGAGGAACAGGCAATCAGCCCCAGCATTTT CASRGGTGNQPQHF TRBJ1-5 . . TRBV6-5
TGTGCCAGCAGCGTAGGGGACTACGGGGGCGGGCTTGAGGAGACCCAGTACTTC CASSVGDYGGGLEETQYF TRBJ2-5 . . TRBV9
TGTGCCAGCAGCCCCCTGACAGGGGCTCAAGAGACCCAGTACTTC CASSPLTGAQETQYF TRBJ2-5 . TRBD1 TRBV5-8
TGTGCCAGCAGCTTACCCCCACACATGGCTGAAGCTTTCTTT CASSLPPHMAEAFF TRBJ1-1 . . TRBV11-1
TGTGCCAGTGGAGTGGCGGGGGGGCCGACAGATACGCAGTATTTT CASGVAGGPTDTQYF TRBJ2-3 . TRBD2 TRBV2
TGTGCCAGCAGGGACAGGGCCACCACGGATCAGCCCCAGCATTTT CASRDRATTDQPQHF TRBJ1-5 . TRBD1 TRBV6-6
TGTGCCAGCTTTTCTGGGGGGTCACCCCTCCACTTT CASFSGGSPLHF TRBJ1-6 few . TRBV5-6
TGTGCCAGCAGTTTATACCTAGGAGACGGCAATCAGCCCCAGCATTTT CASSLYLGDGNQPQHF TRBJ1-5 . . TRBV27
TGTGCCAGCAGTGAGCTCGGGGGGCGTCAAGCTTTCTTT CASSELGGRQAFF TRBJ1-1 once . TRBV6-1
TGCGCCAGCAGCCAAGAGGGGAGAGGAGCCTACGAGCAGTACTTC CASSQEGRGAYEQYF TRBJ2-7 . . TRBV4-3
TGCCAGGGAGACTCTAGAGGGGCCAACGTCCTGACTTTC CQGDSRGANVLTF TRBJ2-6 . . TRBV7-9
TGTGCCTGGAGTCGACAGGGAGAGACCCAGTACTTC CAWSRQGETQYF TRBJ2-5 . TRBD1 TRBV30
TGTGCCAGCAGCGGGACAGGGGGCAATCAGCCCCAGCATTTT CASSGTGGNQPQHF TRBJ1-5 . TRBD1 TRBV9
TGTGCCAGCAGCTTATCGGGGGGAACAGATACGCAGTATTTT CASSLSGGTDTQYF TRBJ2-3 few TRBD2 TRBV11-2